Below are 27 T cell receptor beta chains sequenced from a single sample in a study of cytomegalovirus exposure and HLA in healthy donors (dated by TCRdb to 2017 to 2019). Library preparation was by the immunoSEQ multiplex PCR assay. For the multiplex PCR, a mixture combining 60 forward primers for TCR Vbeta segments and 13 reverse primers for TCR Jbeta segments was used. Sourced from immuneACCESS, this table was stored by TCRdb with only in-frame sequences that have V and J called. A share of the clones is absent; for the studies checked, an unresolved V gene accounts for under half, and the remainder has no known explanation. For this sample there are around 190,000 clones; about four fifths appear just once. The ten largest clones add up to around 2% of the sample. Sequencing was done on a sample of PBMCs. The receptors here all came from a young man in good health and CMV-seronegative.

The chain recombines TRBV28 with TRBJ1-2; unclear D gene. The CDR3 consists of 14 residues. Trimming removed 4 bases from V and 3 bases from J, with 12 bases in between. Per the germline V gene, CDR1 is MDHEN and CDR2 is SYDVKM. The CDR3 nucleotides read TGTGCCAGCAGTTCATACAGCTACGACTATGGCTACACCTTC. It encodes CASSSYSYDYGYTF.

Comments on this clone: An end of the junction differs from the germline gene, which may be a read error. The sample carries other DNA sequences with the same CDR3. V and J are TRBV5-1 and TRBJ1-4; D not resolved. CDR3 length equals 19 residues. Germline values: CDR1 SGHRS, CDR2 YFSETQ. CDR3: CASSLFPGTHTQTNEKLFF. In nucleotides, the CDR3 is TGCGCCAGCAGCTTGTTTCCCGGCACGCACACACAGACTAATGAAAAATTGTTTTTT.

The genes are TRBV7-2 and TRBJ1-3; a weak D match, TRBD1 (6 bases). Germline V lookup: CDR1 SGHTA, CDR2 FQGNSA. Trimming pared 3 bases from V and 0 bases from J, leaving 12 bases between. This CDR3 has 16 residues. The CDR3 sequence is CASSLRGSSSGNTIYF. The CDR3 DNA sequence: TGTGCCAGCAGCTTGAGGGGGTCTAGCTCTGGAAACACCATATATTTT.

The genes are TRBV9 and TRBJ2-7; the match to TRBD1 covers 7 bases. V was pared by 0 bases and J by 5 bases, with 11 bases of the junction left unmatched. The CDR3 is made up of 16 amino acids. Germline CDR1 and CDR2: SGDLS and YYNGEE. As DNA, the CDR3 is TGTGCCAGCAGCGTAGCCCCTGACAGGGAAGCTCACGAGCAGTACTTC. The encoded protein is CASSVAPDREAHEQYF.

The rearrangement links TRBV29-1 to TRBJ1-1; D is ambiguous. This CDR3 comprises 13 residues. Germline CDR1 SQVTM, CDR2 ANQGSEA. V was cut by 4 bases and J by 1 base, with 10 bases left in between. In DNA, the CDR3 is TGCAGCGTTGTCCCAAGGAGGAACACTGAAGCTTTCTTT. Translated: CSVVPRRNTEAFF. Filled out from reference TRBV29-1 and TRBJ1-1, the complete variable domain reads SAVISQKPSRDICQRGTSLTIQCQVDSQVTMMFWYRQQPGQSLTLIATANQGSEATYESGFVIDKFPISRPNLTFSTLTVSNMSPEDSSIYLCSVVPRRNTEAFFGQGTRLTVV.

In this sample, this clone turned up a few times. This rearrangement joins TRBV2 to TRBJ2-5; 8 bases match TRBD2. Germline values: CDR1 SNHLY, CDR2 FYNNEI. Losses at the gene ends were 7 bases for V and 7 bases for J; bases not matched to a gene: 14. CDR3 length equals 15 residues. CDR3 in DNA: TGTGCCAGCACTCCCCCGGGGGGGCCGGGCGGGACCCAGTACTTC. This sequence encodes CASTPPGGPGGTQYF.

The chain links TRBV4-2 to TRBJ2-5; D remains unclear. Germline V gene data show CDR1 as LGHNA and CDR2 as YNFKEQ. This CDR3 comprises 18 residues. Trimming pared 0 bases from V and 2 bases from J, leaving 19 bases between. Written as DNA, the CDR3 is TGTGCCAGCAGCCAAGATATCTTCCCGGGTACCACGCAAGAGACCCAGTACTTC. It yields the protein CASSQDIFPGTTQETQYF.

In its sample, this clone was seen once. The chain recombines TRBV23-1 with TRBJ2-3; D unclear. TRBV23-1 is assigned to the ORF class and has an uncertain function. V was cut by 4 bases and J by 0 bases, with 8 bases left in between. This CDR3 region has 14 residues. CDR3 sequence: CASSPLFSTDTQYF. In nucleotides, the CDR3 is TGCGCCAGCAGTCCCCTTTTTAGCACAGATACGCAGTATTTT.

There are a few counts of this clone. CDR3 DNA sequence: TGTGCCACCAGCCGGGGGACGTTCTACGAGCAGTACTTC. It yields the protein CATSRGTFYEQYF. This chain connects TRBV15 to TRBJ2-7; D possibly corresponds to TRBD2 (6 bases). Germline V lookup: CDR1 LNHNV, CDR2 YYDKDF (reference sequence). Trimming shortened V by 5 bases and J by 3 bases, and 11 bases separated the two germline ends. This CDR3 has 13 residues.

The CDR3 sequence: CASSEVLAGGYEQYF. The CDR3 DNA reads as TGCGCCAGCAGTGAGGTCCTAGCGGGAGGTTACGAGCAGTACTTC. The chain uses TRBV10-1 and TRBJ2-7; 11 bases agree with TRBD2. The CDR3 is made up of 15 amino acids. V shed 2 bases, J shed 4 bases, and the junction held 4 bases outside the gene matches. CDR1 and CDR2 from the germline V gene are WNHNN and SYGVQD (reference sequence).

The rearrangement uses TRBV15 and TRBJ1-6, with TRBD1 matching over 9 bases. CDR1 and CDR2 from the germline V gene are LNHNV and YYDKDF (reference sequence). Losses at the gene ends were 2 bases for V and 8 bases for J; bases not matched to a gene: 7. The CDR3 contains 16 residues. CDR3 protein: CATSRNRGRSHSPLHF. The CDR3, as DNA: TGTGCCACCAGCAGAAACAGGGGGCGAAGTCATTCACCCCTCCACTTT.

J is TRBJ2-1 and V is TRBV7-8; TRBD1 might be the D (6 bases). Germline assignment: CDR1 SGHVS and CDR2 FQNEAQ. This CDR3 has 18 amino acids. V was cut by 6 bases and J by 3 bases, with 24 bases left in between. CDR3 protein: CASSPKDSVKPLYNEQFF. CDR3 bases: TGTGCCAGCAGTCCTAAGGACAGCGTCAAGCCTCTCTACAATGAGCAGTTCTTC.

The chain has TRBV11-2 and TRBJ2-3; TRBD2 matches 11 bases. Trimming cost V 8 bases and J 0 bases; bases outside gene matches: 7. Germline assignment: CDR1 SGHAT and CDR2 FQNNGV. The CDR3 is made up of 16 amino acids. This chain's CDR3 is CASGRLAGSSTDTQYF. CDR3 DNA: TGTGCCAGCGGCAGACTAGCGGGGTCTAGCACAGATACGCAGTATTTT.

The V and J genes are TRBV4-3 and TRBJ2-3; TRBD1 agrees at 7 bases. The CDR3 has 16 amino acids. The J segment lost 0 bases and the V segment lost 1 base, leaving 4 bases of the junction unmatched. Germline CDR1 and CDR2: LGHNA and YSLEER. CDR3 nucleotides: TGCGCCAGCAGCCAAGCAGGACAGGCTAGCACAGATACGCAGTATTTT. It yields the protein CASSQAGQASTDTQYF.

The chain joins TRBV4-2 to TRBJ1-1; the match to TRBD1 covers 7 bases. Losses at the gene ends were 4 bases for V and 4 bases for J; bases not matched to a gene: 15. This CDR3 contains 17 residues. Germline lookup yields CDR1 LGHNA and CDR2 YNFKEQ. CDR3 region: CASSRGQAPRRGTEAFF. The CDR3 coding sequence is TGTGCCAGCAGCCGCGGACAGGCCCCTCGAAGAGGCACTGAAGCTTTCTTT.

In the case of this clone: One end of the junction is discordant with germline, which a read error may explain. The chain couples TRBV7-9 to TRBJ1-2; possible D gene TRBD1, 5 bases. Germline V gene lookup returns CDR1 SEHNR and CDR2 FQNEAQ (reference sequence). There are 14 residues in the CDR3. This CDR3 is CSSSLGHQNYGYTF. CDR3 sequence (DNA): TGTTCCAGCAGCTTAGGACACCAGAACTATGGCTACACCTTC.

V usage is TRBV4-3 and J usage is TRBJ2-3, with D maybe TRBD2 (6 bases). Germline V CDR1 and CDR2: LGHNA, YSLEER. V lost 8 bases and J lost 6, with 21 bases in between. The CDR3 extends over 15 amino acids. CDR3 DNA: TGCGCCAGCGGGGCGGGGTTCACGCGACGGGATACGCAGTATTTT. Residues: CASGAGFTRRDTQYF.

The genes are TRBV7-9 and TRBJ1-1; D not certain. There are 11 residues in the CDR3. Trimming took 3 bases from V and 4 from J, leaving 3 bases between them. Germline V gene lookup returns CDR1 SEHNR and CDR2 FQNEAQ (reference sequence). Here the CDR3 DNA reads TGTGCCAGCAGCTTTAGCACTGAAGCTTTCTTT. Protein: CASSFSTEAFF.

The chain combines TRBV13 with TRBJ2-3; 8 bases are shared with TRBD2. The CDR3 is made up of 16 amino acids. Germline assignment: CDR1 PRHDT and CDR2 FYEKMQ (reference sequence). The J segment lost 2 bases and the V segment lost 0 bases, leaving 4 bases of the junction unmatched. CDR3 loop: CASSLGGGGSTDTQYF. CDR3 sequence (DNA): TGTGCCAGCAGCTTAGGCGGGGGGGGGTCCACAGATACGCAGTATTTT.

The chain has TRBV4-3 and TRBJ2-7; 8 bases align to TRBD1. CDR1 is LGHNA and CDR2 is YSLEER in the germline V gene. Trimming at V came to 0 bases and at J to 5 bases, leaving 6 bases not matched to a gene. The CDR3 contains 15 residues. The CDR3 region has the DNA TGCGCCAGCAGCCAAGAGGAACAGGGGGTCGACGAGCAGTACTTC. Protein sequence: CASSQEEQGVDEQYF.

The chain recombines TRBV30 with TRBJ2-5; 8 nucleotides align to TRBD1. TRBJ2-7 matches the DNA end more closely, so the J call is doubtful. The CDR3 sequence is 13 residues long. Looked up from germline, CDR1 is GTSNPN and CDR2 is SVGIG (reference sequence). CDR3 region: CAWKGTGYYEQYF. CDR3 sequence (DNA): TGTGCCTGGAAGGGGACAGGATACTACGAGCAGTACTTC.

This chain links TRBV4-2 with TRBJ2-1; 7 bases are a match to TRBD1. This CDR3 region has 16 residues. Germline values: CDR1 LGHNA, CDR2 YNFKEQ. The V and J ends lost 0 bases and 3 bases, in that order; junction bases with no gene match: 5. The chain's CDR3 is CASSQDWDRGYNEQFF. The CDR3 region has the DNA TGTGCCAGCAGCCAAGATTGGGACAGAGGCTACAATGAGCAGTTCTTC.

The chain is built from TRBV18 and TRBJ2-7; maybe TRBD1 (6 bases). The germline V gene has CDR1 KGHSH and CDR2 LQKENI. V was trimmed by 4 bases and J by 4 bases, leaving 11 bases between them. This CDR3 has 13 amino acids. CDR3 coding DNA: TGTGCCAGCTCACTTCAACAGGGATACGAGCAGTACTTC. Translated: CASSLQQGYEQYF.

The chain uses TRBV29-1 and TRBJ2-2; D is unresolved. The CDR3 covers 14 residues. The V gene's germline CDR1 is SQVTM and CDR2 ANQGSEA. Trimming stripped 4 bases from V and 2 bases from J, with 11 bases between. As DNA, the CDR3 is TGCAGCGTTGTGACCCAGGTCAACACCGGGGAGCTGTTTTTT. Translated, it gives CSVVTQVNTGELFF.

The CDR3 region is CASSAGLADTQYF. The CDR3, as DNA: TGTGCCAGCAGCGCCGGACTAGCAGATACGCAGTATTTT. The gene calls are TRBV9 and TRBJ2-3, with 7 bases fitting TRBD2. V shed 3 bases, J shed 4 bases, and the junction held 2 bases outside the gene matches. CDR3 size: 13 residues. The germline V gene has CDR1 SGDLS and CDR2 YYNGEE.

This clone was detected ten times or more. This chain connects TRBV5-6 to TRBJ2-7; no definite D call. The CDR3 runs to 12 residues. Between the trimmed V and J ends, which lost 3 bases and 4 bases, there was a span of 8 bases. Germline lookup yields CDR1 SGHDT and CDR2 YYEEEE. The DNA of the CDR3 is TGTGCCAGCAGCTCTAGTAGGTACGAGCAGTACTTC. It encodes CASSSSRYEQYF.

For the CDR3, the DNA is TGTGCCAGCGCGACCCCAACGAGACTAGCGGGAGCCTACGAGCAGTACTTC. This translates into CASATPTRLAGAYEQYF. This sequence joins TRBV28 and TRBJ2-7; TRBD2 matches 12 bases. Germline assignment: CDR1 MDHEN and CDR2 SYDVKM. V lost 8 bases, J lost 2 bases, and 13 bases stayed unmatched. CDR3 size: 17 residues.